What follows are 18 T cell receptor beta chains derived from one specimen sequenced in a study of CD8 T cells in ankylosing spondylitis. No antigen has been identified for these receptors. A single record per CDR3 protein comes from TCRdb applying MiXCR to the 5' RACE reads. Of 350,000 to 550,000 distinct CDR3 sequences in the sample, roughly 26% are singletons; the top ten hold over 0.8%. The study, taken as a whole, reports: A TCR beta motif made of 7 to 9 highly homologous variants seemed typical of ankylosing spondylitis blood.

Input material: blood, either unsorted or a sorted T cell fraction (not recorded which). These TCRs come from a male donor with ankylosing spondylitis.

This clonotype has only a few counts. The rearrangement links TRBV28 to TRBJ2-3, with TRBD2 matching 10 bases. The CDR3 runs 14 residues. Looked up from germline, CDR1 is MDHEN and CDR2 is SYDVKM. Trimming removed 7 bases from V and 1 base from J; junction bases left unmatched: 2. DNA of the CDR3: TGTGCCAGCACTGGGACTAGCGGCACAGATACGCAGTATTTT. It codes for CASTGTSGTDTQYF.

This clonotype has just a few counts. This chain uses TRBV5-1 with TRBJ2-1; TRBD2 agrees at 15 bases. This CDR3 contains 17 residues. The germline V gene has CDR1 SGHRS and CDR2 YFSETQ. V lost 4 bases to trimming and J lost 5 bases; unmatched junction nucleotides: 7. CDR3: CASSSGTSGGTDNEQFF. The CDR3 bases are TGCGCCAGCAGCAGCGGGACTAGCGGGGGGACTGACAATGAGCAGTTCTTC. Drawing the rest from reference TRBV5-1 and TRBJ2-1, the complete variable domain is KAGVTQTPRYLIKTRGQQVTLSCSPISGHRSVSWYQQTPGQGLQFLFEYFSETQRNKGNFPGRFSGRQFSNSRSEMNVSTLELGDSALYLCASSSGTSGGTDNEQFFGPGTRLTVL.

A few counts support this clonotype. The genes are TRBV7-8 and TRBJ1-5, with 8 positions matching TRBD1. Germline trimming cut 5 bases from V and 5 bases from J; bases unmatched to any gene: 8. The CDR3 runs 15 residues. CDR1 is SGHVS and CDR2 is FQNEAQ in the germline V gene. The CDR3: CASSPGTGGDQPQHF. CDR3 nucleotide sequence: TGTGCCAGCAGCCCCGGGACAGGAGGGGATCAGCCCCAGCATTTT.

The sample holds a few counts of this clonotype. This chain joins TRBV29-1 and TRBJ2-1; TRBD2 matches 12 bases. This CDR3 spans 14 amino acids. With V trimmed by 3 bases and J by 8 bases, 5 bases remained unmatched. From germline, CDR1 is SQVTM and CDR2 ANQGSEA. The CDR3, as DNA: TGCAGCGTTGATTCGACTAGCGGGAGCTATGAGCAGTTCTTC. Translated: CSVDSTSGSYEQFF.

The CDR3 sequence: CASSYGKRYEQFF. In DNA, the CDR3 is TGTGCCAGCAGTTACGGAAAAAGGTATGAGCAGTTCTTC. This sequence joins TRBV6-6 and TRBJ2-1, with no clear D. The germline CDR1 and CDR2 sequences are MNHNY and SVGAGI (reference sequence). The germline V and J ends were trimmed by 2 bases and 8 bases, with 10 bases remaining between them. This CDR3 spans 13 amino acids.

The chain is built from TRBV24-1 and TRBJ2-3; 10 bases match TRBD2. CDR3 length: 17 residues. The V gene's germline CDR1 is KGHDR and CDR2 SFDVKD. With V trimmed by 10 bases and J by 3 bases, 15 bases remained unmatched. The CDR3 spells CATASSTSGLKTDTQYF. DNA for the CDR3: TGTGCCACTGCTAGCTCGACTAGCGGGCTAAAAACAGATACGCAGTATTTT.

The chain is built from TRBV3-1 and TRBJ2-2; D is ambiguous. The CDR3 loop spans 15 amino acids. Germline V CDR1 and CDR2: LGHDT, YNNKEL (reference sequence). V was trimmed by 1 base and J by 4 bases, leaving 10 bases between them. CDR3 DNA: TGTGCCAGCAGCCAAGTACCTAGTTCCACCGGGGAGCTGTTTTTT. Protein: CASSQVPSSTGELFF.

The rearrangement uses TRBV9 and TRBJ2-1; D is possibly TRBD2 (6 bases). Germline loops: CDR1 SGDLS, CDR2 YYNGEE. CDR3 length equals 17 residues. V lost 0 bases and J 2 bases, leaving 15 bases between the germline ends. The CDR3 DNA sequence: TGTGCCAGCAGCGTAGGATCCTACGGGAGCACCTACAATGAGCAGTTCTTC. Amino acids: CASSVGSYGSTYNEQFF.

The V gene is TRBV12-3 or TRBV12-4, the J gene TRBJ2-3, with D uncertain. Trimming took off 3 bases at V and 5 bases at J, with 15 bases between the two ends. The length of the CDR3 is 15 residues. CDR3 sequence (DNA): TGTGCCAGCAGTTTTCCGGTCCAGACTTTAGATACGCAGTATTTT. Translated: CASSFPVQTLDTQYF.

There are a few counts of this clonotype. The rearrangement links TRBV10-3 to TRBJ2-1; the D gene is possibly TRBD2 (5 bases). Germline V gives CDR1 ENHRY, CDR2 SYGVKD. The CDR3 is made up of 13 amino acids. Between the trimmed V and J ends, which lost 1 base and 5 bases, there was a span of 6 bases. CDR3 bases: TGTGCCATCAGTGAGTTGAGGGACAATGAGCAGTTCTTC. Protein: CAISELRDNEQFF.

This clonotype was seen only a few times. V gene TRBV5-1 combines with J gene TRBJ2-2; 8 nucleotides align to TRBD2. The CDR3 extends over 16 amino acids. The V gene end was trimmed by 3 bases and the J gene end by 2 bases; junction bases not matched to a gene: 6. The germline CDR1 and CDR2 sequences are SGHRS and YFSETQ. Here the CDR3 DNA reads TGCGCCAGCAGCTCCCTTAGCGGGACTAACACCGGGGAGCTGTTTTTT. Residues: CASSSLSGTNTGELFF.

Only a few counts were recorded for this clonotype. The J gene is TRBJ2-3, the V gene TRBV5-1; 7 bases are shared with TRBD1. Per the germline V gene, CDR1 is SGHRS and CDR2 is YFSETQ. CDR3 length: 15 residues. V shed 2 bases, J shed 7 bases, and the junction held 10 bases outside the gene matches. CDR3: CASSFGQVSLNTQYF. As DNA, the CDR3 is TGCGCCAGCAGCTTTGGACAGGTTTCATTGAATACGCAGTATTTT.

V usage is TRBV20-1 and J usage is TRBJ1-1, with TRBD1 matching over 10 bases. The germline V gene has CDR1 DFQATT and CDR2 SNEGSKA (reference sequence). CDR3 length: 13 residues. V was pared by 4 bases and J by 4 bases, with 3 bases of the junction left unmatched. CDR3 DNA sequence: TGCAGTGCTACCTGGACAGGGGGCACTGAAGCTTTCTTT. It codes for CSATWTGGTEAFF.

V is TRBV28 and J is TRBJ2-7, with 7 bases aligning to TRBD2. This CDR3 contains 14 residues. Germline loops: CDR1 MDHEN, CDR2 SYDVKM. The V and J ends lost 7 bases and 2 bases, in that order; junction bases with no gene match: 8. The CDR3 loop reads CASIAASGPYEQYV. For the CDR3, the DNA is TGTGCCAGCATTGCGGCTAGCGGACCCTACGAGCAGTACGTC.

The chain links TRBV27 to TRBJ2-5, with D tentatively TRBD1 or TRBD2 (5 bases each). Trimming removed 7 bases at V and 7 bases at J, with 22 bases between. CDR3 length: 15 residues. From germline, CDR1 is MNHEY and CDR2 SMNVEV (reference sequence). The CDR3 region has the DNA TGTGCCAGCACCCCACGAGGGGCAGGGATGGGGACCCAGTACTTC. This encodes CASTPRGAGMGTQYF.

V and J are TRBV24-1 and TRBJ1-1; no firm D call. The CDR3 is 12 amino acids. CDR1 KGHDR and CDR2 SFDVKD come from the germline V gene. The V end lost 8 bases, the J end lost 1 base, and 7 bases lay between the germline ends. CDR3 loop: CATKGPNTEAFF. CDR3 nucleotides: TGTGCCACCAAAGGTCCGAACACTGAAGCTTTCTTT.

This clonotype was counted only a few times. The J gene is TRBJ1-4, the V gene TRBV11-2; D call uncertain. Germline V gene sequence: CDR1 SGHAT, CDR2 FQNNGV. The CDR3 has 12 amino acids. Trimming left V 5 bases short and J 8 bases short, with 9 bases between. In DNA form, the CDR3 reads TGTGCCAGCAGCCGCATAGGGGAAAAACTGTTTTTT. It translates to CASSRIGEKLFF.

The chain links TRBV27 to TRBJ2-3, with no clear D. In germline, CDR1 is MNHEY, CDR2 SMNVEV (reference sequence). Deletions cut 5 bases from V and 4 bases from J, with 16 bases between. This CDR3 comprises 15 residues. The CDR3 DNA sequence: TGTGCCAGCAGTAATATGCTCCGTGGGTCAGATACGCAGTATTTT. It translates to CASSNMLRGSDTQYF.